What follows is one TCR beta chain and its context. Assay used: immunoSEQ multiplex PCR; TCRdb lists only in-frame clones, some missing. The data contain 150,000 to 200,000 clones, 85% to 90% of them seen just once; the ten biggest clones take up under 15%. This record belongs to a study of blood T cell repertoires in COVID-19. Germline V gene data show CDR1 as MRHNA and CDR2 as SNTAGT. Trimming cost V 4 bases and J 0 bases, with 13 bases left between them. The CDR3 is 16 residues long. Source material: peripheral blood. The source of this sequence is a woman in her 70s with COVID-19, enrolled during active disease. The chain employs TRBV6-4 and TRBJ2-1; a weak D match, TRBD2 (6 bases). The chain's CDR3 is CASSVYFGSSYNEQFF. In nucleotides, the CDR3 is TGTGCCAGCAGTGTTTACTTCGGGAGCTCCTACAATGAGCAGTTCTTC.